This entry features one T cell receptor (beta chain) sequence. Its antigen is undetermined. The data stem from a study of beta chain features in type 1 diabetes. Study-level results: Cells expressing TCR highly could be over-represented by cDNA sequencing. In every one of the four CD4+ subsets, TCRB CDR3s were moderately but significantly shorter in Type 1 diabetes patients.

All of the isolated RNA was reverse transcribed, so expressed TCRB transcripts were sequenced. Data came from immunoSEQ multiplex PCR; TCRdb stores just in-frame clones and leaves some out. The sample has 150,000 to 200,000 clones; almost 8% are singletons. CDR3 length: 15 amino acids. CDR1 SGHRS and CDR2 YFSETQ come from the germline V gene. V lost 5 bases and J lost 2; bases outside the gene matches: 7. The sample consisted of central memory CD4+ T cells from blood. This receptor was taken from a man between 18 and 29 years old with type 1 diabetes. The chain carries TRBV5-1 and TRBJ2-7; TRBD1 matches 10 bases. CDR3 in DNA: TGCGCCAGCAGATCTTCCGGGACAGGGGCCTACGAGCAGTACTTC. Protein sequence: CASRSSGTGAYEQYF.